This T cell receptor beta chain was observed in a study of blood T cell repertoires in COVID-19. Overall study: COVID-19 samples, acute and convalescent, were from the United States, Italy and Spain. From T cells, B-cell-depleted T cells, or PBMCs came the material, which was cDNA or gDNA.

Authors' data handling: By means of reference gene primer amplification, nucleated cell counts were estimated. Here immunoSEQ multiplex PCR was the method, and the copy in TCRdb shows in-frame clones only, minus some. V, J and clone size reflect that table, while D and trimming were determined from the DNA. In the table there are under 150,000 clones, over 55% of which are singletons. The CDR3 has 12 amino acids. Germline V gene sequence: CDR1 GTSNPN, CDR2 SVGIG (reference sequence). Trimming removed 4 bases from V and 4 bases from J; junction bases left unmatched: 3. The chain uses TRBV30 and TRBJ1-2; 7 nucleotides match TRBD1. Sequenced sample: peripheral blood. The TCR was taken from a woman in her 70s with acute or convalescent COVID-19. CDR3 nucleotide sequence: TGTGCCTGGAACAGGGGTCTCTATGGCTACACCTTC. It specifies CAWNRGLYGYTF.